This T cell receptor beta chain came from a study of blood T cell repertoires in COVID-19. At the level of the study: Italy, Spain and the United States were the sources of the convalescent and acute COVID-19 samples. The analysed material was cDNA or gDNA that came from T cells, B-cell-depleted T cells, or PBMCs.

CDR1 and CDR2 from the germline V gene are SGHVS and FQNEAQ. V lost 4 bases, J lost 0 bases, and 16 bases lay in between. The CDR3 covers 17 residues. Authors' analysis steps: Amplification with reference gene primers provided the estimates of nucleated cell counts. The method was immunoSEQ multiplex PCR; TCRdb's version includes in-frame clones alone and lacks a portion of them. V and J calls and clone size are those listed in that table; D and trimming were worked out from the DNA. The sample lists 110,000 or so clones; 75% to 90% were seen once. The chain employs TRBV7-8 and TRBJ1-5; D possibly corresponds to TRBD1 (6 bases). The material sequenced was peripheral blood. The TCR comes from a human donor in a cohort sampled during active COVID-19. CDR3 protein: CASSSLGTQHSNQPQHF. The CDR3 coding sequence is TGTGCCAGCAGCTCACTAGGGACACAACATAGCAATCAGCCCCAGCATTTT. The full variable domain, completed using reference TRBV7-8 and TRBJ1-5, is GAGVSQSPRYKVAKRGQDVALRCDPISGHVSLFWYQQALGQGPEFLTYFQNEAQLDKSGLPSDRFFAERPEGSVSTLKIQRTQQEDSAVYLCASSSLGTQHSNQPQHFGDGTRLSIL.